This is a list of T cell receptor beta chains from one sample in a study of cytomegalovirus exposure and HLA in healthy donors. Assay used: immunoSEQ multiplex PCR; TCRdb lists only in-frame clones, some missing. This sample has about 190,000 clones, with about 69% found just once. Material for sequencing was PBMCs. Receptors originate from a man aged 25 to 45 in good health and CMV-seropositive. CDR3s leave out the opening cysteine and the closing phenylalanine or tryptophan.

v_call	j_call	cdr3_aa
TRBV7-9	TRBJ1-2	ASRPGMGPRGWYGYT
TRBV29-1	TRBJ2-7	SVAVRVGYEQY
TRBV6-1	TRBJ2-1	ASSDPLTSGVDEQF
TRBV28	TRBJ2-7	ASSSLPLAGAYEQY
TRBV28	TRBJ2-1	ASSPTGRLSQF
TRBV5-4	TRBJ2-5	ASSLSLAGGGETQY
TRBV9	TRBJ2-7	ASSVGGGVYAYEQY
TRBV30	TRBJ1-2	AWSRGYYGYT
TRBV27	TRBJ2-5	ASSLNSGVRETQY
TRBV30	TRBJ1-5	AWSVGASNQPQH
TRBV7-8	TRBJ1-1	ASSLVGGVDTEAF
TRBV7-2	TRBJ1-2	ASSPVTGANYGYT
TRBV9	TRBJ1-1	ASSPRDRGLTEAF
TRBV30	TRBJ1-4	AWTETENEKLF
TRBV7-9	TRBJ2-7	ASSSDSGHEQY
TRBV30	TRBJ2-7	AWSTGASEQY